A single T cell receptor beta chain is shown here with its context. Amplification of TCR alpha and beta CDR3 regions from RNA used iRepertoire nested multiplex PCR. TCRdb redid the calling of the multiplex PCR reads with MiXCR, one entry per CDR3 protein. The table records about 130,000 distinct CDR3 sequences, 20% to 25% of them present only once. Per germline, CDR1 MNHEY and CDR2 SMNVEV (reference sequence). J gave up 6 bases and V 5 bases, and 10 bases lay outside the gene matches. CDR3 length: 15 amino acids. This specimen comes from a study of glioma-infiltrating T cells. The gene calls are TRBV27 and TRBJ2-1; TRBD1 agrees at 7 bases. The sequence came from a human donor with low-grade glioma or glioblastoma, undergoing nonglioma brain surgery, or in good health (not recorded which). Material: glioma tissue, nonneoplastic brain tissue, or PBMCs (not recorded which). CDR3 in amino acids: CASSVVGGQTNEQFF. The CDR3, as DNA: TGTGCCAGCAGTGTCGTAGGGGGACAGACCAATGAGCAGTTCTTC.